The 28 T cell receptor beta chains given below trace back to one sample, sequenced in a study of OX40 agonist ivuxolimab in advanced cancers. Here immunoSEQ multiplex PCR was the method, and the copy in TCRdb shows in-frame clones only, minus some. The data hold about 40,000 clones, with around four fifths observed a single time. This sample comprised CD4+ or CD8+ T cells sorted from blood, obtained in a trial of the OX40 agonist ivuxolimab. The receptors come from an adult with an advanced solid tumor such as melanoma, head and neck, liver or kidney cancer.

CDR3 coding DNA: TGTGCCAGTAGTATACAGGGACCTAGCAATCAGCCCCAGCATTTT. Translating it yields CASSIQGPSNQPQHF. The V call is TRBV19, the J call TRBJ1-5, with D possibly TRBD1 on 5 matching bases. Trimming stripped 2 bases from V and 0 bases from J, with 8 bases between. This CDR3 has 15 residues. Germline-derived CDR1 and CDR2 are LNHDA and SQIVND (reference sequence). Supplemented by reference TRBV19 and TRBJ1-5, the full variable domain reads DGGITQSPKYLFRKEGQNVTLSCEQNLNHDAMYWYRQDPGQGLRLIYYSQIVNDFQKGDIAEGYSVSREKKESFPLTVTSAQKNPTAFYLCASSIQGPSNQPQHFGDGTRLSIL.

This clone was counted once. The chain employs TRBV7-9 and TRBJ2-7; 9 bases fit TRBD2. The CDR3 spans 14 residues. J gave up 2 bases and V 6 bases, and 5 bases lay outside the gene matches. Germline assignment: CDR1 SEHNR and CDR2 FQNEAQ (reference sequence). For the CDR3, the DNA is TGTGCCAGCAGTTCCCGCGGGAGGGCCTACGAGCAGTACTTC. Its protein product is CASSSRGRAYEQYF.

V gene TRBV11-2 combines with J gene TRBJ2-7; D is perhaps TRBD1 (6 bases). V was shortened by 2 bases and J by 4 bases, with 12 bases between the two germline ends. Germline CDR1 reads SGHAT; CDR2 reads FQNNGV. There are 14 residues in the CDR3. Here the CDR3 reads CASSLSTGLYEQYF. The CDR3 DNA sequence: TGTGCCAGCAGCTTATCTACAGGGTTGTACGAGCAGTACTTC.

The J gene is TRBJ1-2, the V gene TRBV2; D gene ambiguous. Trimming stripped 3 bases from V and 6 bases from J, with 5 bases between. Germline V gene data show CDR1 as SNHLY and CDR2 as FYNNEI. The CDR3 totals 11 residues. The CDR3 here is CASSEDDGYTF. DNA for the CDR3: TGTGCCAGCAGTGAGGACGATGGCTACACCTTC.

As DNA, the CDR3 is TGTGCCAGCAGCCTACCCTGGGGTAGCGGTGTTAGGCAGTACTTC. This encodes CASSLPWGSGVRQYF. This sequence joins TRBV7-2 and TRBJ2-7; D is possibly TRBD2 (6 bases). V lost 5 bases and J lost 9, with 23 bases in between. Germline V gene lookup returns CDR1 SGHTA and CDR2 FQGNSA. This CDR3 is built from 15 residues.

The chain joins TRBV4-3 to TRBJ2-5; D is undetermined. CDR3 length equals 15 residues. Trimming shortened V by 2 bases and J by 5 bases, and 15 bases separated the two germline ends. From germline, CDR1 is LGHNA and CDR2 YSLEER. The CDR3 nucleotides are TGCGCCAGCAGCCAACGGGTGGGATCCGGCGAGACCCAGTACTTC. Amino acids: CASSQRVGSGETQYF.

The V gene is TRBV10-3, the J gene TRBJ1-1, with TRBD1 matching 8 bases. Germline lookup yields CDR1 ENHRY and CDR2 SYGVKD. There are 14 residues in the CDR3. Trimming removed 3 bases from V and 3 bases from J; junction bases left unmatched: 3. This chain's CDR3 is CAISEGQGHTEAFF. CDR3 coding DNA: TGTGCCATCAGTGAAGGACAGGGCCACACTGAAGCTTTCTTT.

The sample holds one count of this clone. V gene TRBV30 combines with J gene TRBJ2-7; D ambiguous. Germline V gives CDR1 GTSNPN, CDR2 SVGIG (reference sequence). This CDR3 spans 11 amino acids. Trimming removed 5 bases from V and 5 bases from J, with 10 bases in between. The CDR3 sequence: CAWGRLNEQYF. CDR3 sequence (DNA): TGTGCCTGGGGGCGGCTAAACGAGCAGTACTTC.

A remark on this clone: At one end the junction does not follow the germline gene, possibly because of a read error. CDR3 nucleotides: TGTGCCAGCAGCTTAGCCCTTGGGTCCAAACCTAATGAAAAGCTGTTTTTT. Its translation: CASSLALGSKPNEKLFF. The chain joins TRBV7-9 to TRBJ1-4; no definite D call. CDR3 length: 17 residues. Germline CDR1 and CDR2: SEHNR and FQNEAQ (reference sequence). The whole variable domain, filled in from reference TRBV7-9 and TRBJ1-4, reads DTGVSQNPRHKITKRGQNVTFRCDPISEHNRLYWYRQTLGQGPEFLTYFQNEAQLEKSRLLSDRFSAERPKGSFSTLEIQRTEQGDSAMYLCASSLALGSKPNEKLFFGSGTQLSVL.

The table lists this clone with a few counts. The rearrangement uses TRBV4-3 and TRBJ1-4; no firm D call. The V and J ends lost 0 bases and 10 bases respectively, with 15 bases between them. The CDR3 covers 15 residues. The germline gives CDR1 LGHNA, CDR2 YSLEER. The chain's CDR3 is CASSQDRDIGRKLFF. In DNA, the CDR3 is TGCGCCAGCAGCCAAGATCGGGATATCGGGCGAAAACTGTTTTTT.

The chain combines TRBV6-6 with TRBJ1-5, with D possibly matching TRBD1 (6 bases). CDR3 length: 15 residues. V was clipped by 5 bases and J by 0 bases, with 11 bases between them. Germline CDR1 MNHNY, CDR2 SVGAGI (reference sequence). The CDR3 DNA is TGTGCCAGCAGTGGGACAACCGATAGCAATCAGCCCCAGCATTTT. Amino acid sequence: CASSGTTDSNQPQHF.

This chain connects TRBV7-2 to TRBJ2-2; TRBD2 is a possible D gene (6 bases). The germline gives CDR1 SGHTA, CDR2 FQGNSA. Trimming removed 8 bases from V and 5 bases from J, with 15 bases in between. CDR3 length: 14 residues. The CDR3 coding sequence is TGTGCCAGCTCCTGGGAGGAGCAGACCGGGGAGCTGTTTTTT. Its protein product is CASSWEEQTGELFF.

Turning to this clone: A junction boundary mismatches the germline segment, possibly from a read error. Here the CDR3 DNA reads TGTGCCAGCAGTGACCGTCCTGGGGGCTACGATGAGCAGTTCTTC. Translated, it gives CASSDRPGGYDEQFF. The chain links TRBV6-1 to TRBJ2-1; weak D call: TRBD1 (6 bases). The V gene's germline CDR1 is MNHNS and CDR2 SASEGT. The CDR3 is 15 residues long.

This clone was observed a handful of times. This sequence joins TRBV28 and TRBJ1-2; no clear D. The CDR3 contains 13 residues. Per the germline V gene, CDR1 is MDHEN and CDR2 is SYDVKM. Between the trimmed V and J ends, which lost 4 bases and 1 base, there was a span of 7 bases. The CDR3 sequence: CASSSSNNYGYTF. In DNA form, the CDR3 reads TGTGCCAGCAGTTCCAGCAATAACTATGGCTACACCTTC.

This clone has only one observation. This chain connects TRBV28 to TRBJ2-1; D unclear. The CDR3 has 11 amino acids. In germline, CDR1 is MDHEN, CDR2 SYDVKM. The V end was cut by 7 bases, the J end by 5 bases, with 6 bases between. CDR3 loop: CASNSDNEQFF. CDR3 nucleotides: TGTGCCAGCAACAGCGACAATGAGCAGTTCTTC.

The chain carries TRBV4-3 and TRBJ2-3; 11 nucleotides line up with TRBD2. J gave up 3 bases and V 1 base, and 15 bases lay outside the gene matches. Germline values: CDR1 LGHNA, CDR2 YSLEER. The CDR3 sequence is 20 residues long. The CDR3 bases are TGCGCCAGCAGCCAAGGGGAGAGTAGCGGGAGGGCCCTGAGGACAGATACGCAGTATTTT. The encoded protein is CASSQGESSGRALRTDTQYF.

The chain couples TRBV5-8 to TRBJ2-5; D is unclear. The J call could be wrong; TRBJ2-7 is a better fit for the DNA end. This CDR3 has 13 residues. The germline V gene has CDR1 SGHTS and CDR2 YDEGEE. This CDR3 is CASSKGRTYEQYF. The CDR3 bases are TGTGCCAGCAGCAAAGGACGGACCTACGAGCAGTACTTC.

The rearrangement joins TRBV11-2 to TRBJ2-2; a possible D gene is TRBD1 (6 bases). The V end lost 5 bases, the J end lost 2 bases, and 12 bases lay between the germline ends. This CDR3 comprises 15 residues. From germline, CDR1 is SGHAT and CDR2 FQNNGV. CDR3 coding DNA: TGTGCCAGCAGCCTACAGGGTTTAAACACCGGGGAGCTGTTTTTT. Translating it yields CASSLQGLNTGELFF.

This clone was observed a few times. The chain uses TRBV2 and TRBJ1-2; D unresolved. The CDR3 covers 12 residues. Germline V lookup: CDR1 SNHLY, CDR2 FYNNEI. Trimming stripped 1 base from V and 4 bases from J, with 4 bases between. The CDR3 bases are TGTGCCAGCAGTGAAGAGCTCTATGGCTACACCTTC. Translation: CASSEELYGYTF. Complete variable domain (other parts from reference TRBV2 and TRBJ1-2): EPEVTQTPSHQVTQMGQEVILRCVPISNHLYFYWYRQILGQKVEFLVSFYNNEISEKSEIFDDQFSVERPDGSNFTLKIRSTKLEDSAMYFCASSEELYGYTFGSGTRLTVV.

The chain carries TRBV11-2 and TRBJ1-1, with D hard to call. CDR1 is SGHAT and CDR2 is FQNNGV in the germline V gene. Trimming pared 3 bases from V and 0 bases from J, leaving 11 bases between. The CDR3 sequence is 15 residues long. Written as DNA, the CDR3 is TGTGCCAGCAGCTTGGCGGGGTCGATGAACACTGAAGCTTTCTTT. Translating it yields CASSLAGSMNTEAFF.

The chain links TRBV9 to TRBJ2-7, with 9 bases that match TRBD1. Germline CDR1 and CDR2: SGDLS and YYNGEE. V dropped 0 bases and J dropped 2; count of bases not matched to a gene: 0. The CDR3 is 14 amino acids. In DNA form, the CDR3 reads TGTGCCAGCAGCGTAGGACAGGGGGCCTACGAGCAGTACTTC. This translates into CASSVGQGAYEQYF.

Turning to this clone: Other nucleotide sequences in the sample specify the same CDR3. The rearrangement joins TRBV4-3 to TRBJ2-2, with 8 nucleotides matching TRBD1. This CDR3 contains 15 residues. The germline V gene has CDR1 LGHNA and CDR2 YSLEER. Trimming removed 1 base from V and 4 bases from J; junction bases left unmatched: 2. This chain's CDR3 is CASSQGQGSTGELFF. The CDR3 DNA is TGCGCCAGCAGCCAAGGACAGGGGAGCACCGGGGAGCTGTTTTTT.

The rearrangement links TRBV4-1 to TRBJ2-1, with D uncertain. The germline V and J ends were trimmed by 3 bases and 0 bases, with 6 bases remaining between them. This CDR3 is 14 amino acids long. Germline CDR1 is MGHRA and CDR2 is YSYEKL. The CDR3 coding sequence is TGCGCCAGCAGCCAGAGGAGCTCCTACAATGAGCAGTTCTTC. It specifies CASSQRSSYNEQFF.

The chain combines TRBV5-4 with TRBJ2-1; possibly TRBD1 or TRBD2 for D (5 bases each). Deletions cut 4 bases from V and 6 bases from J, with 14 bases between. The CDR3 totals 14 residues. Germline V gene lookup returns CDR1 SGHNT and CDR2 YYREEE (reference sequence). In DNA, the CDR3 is TGTGCCAGCAGCCTCACCGGGACGCGCAATGAGCAGTTCTTC. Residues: CASSLTGTRNEQFF.

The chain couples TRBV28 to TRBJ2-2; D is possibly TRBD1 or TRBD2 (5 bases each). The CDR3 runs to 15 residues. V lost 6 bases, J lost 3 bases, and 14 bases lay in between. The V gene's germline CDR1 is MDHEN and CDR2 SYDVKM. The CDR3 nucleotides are TGTGCCAGCAGACCCGCTGGGACGTACACCGGGGAGCTGTTTTTT. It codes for CASRPAGTYTGELFF.

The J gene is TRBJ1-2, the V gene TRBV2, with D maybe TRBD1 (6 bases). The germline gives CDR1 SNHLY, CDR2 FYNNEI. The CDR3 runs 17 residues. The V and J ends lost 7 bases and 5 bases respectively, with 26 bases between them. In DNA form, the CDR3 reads TGTGCCAGCACAGAAGGTGGGGGCCGTCATCGGGATTATGGCTACACCTTC. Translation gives CASTEGGGRHRDYGYTF.

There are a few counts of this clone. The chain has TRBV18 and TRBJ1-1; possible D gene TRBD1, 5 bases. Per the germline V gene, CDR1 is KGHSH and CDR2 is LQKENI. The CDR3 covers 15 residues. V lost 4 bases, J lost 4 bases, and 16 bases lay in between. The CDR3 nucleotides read TGTGCCAGCTCACTCCCCTGGCAGGGCCTCACTGAAGCTTTCTTT. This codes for CASSLPWQGLTEAFF.

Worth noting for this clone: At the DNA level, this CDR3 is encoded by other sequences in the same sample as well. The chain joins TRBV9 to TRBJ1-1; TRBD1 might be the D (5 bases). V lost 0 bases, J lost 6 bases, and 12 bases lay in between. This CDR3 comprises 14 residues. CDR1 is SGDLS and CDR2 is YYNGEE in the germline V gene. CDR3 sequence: CASSVGAGLSEAFF. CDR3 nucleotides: TGTGCCAGCAGCGTAGGTGCAGGGTTGTCTGAAGCTTTCTTT.